Below, 4 T cell receptor beta chains from the same sample are listed, as sequenced in a study of T-cell reconstitution after alpha-beta-depleted transplantation in children. Researchers prepared the TCRbeta library using unique molecular identifiers, the study reports. A single record per CDR3 protein comes from TCRdb applying MiXCR to the PCR reads. The sample includes around 370,000 distinct CDR3 sequences, approximately 10% of them seen just once. This sample comprised PBMCs from the stem cell graft donor, obtained from the stem cell graft. The receptors shown here come from a human donor who donated a stem cell graft to a child with acute lymphoblastic leukemia.

Only a few counts were recorded for this clonotype. This sequence joins TRBV29-1 and TRBJ1-1; weak D call: TRBD1 (6 bases). In germline, CDR1 is SQVTM, CDR2 ANQGSEA. V dropped 3 bases and J dropped 0 bases, with 17 bases sitting between them. CDR3 size: 16 residues. The CDR3 reads CSVDPSRGGMNTEAFF. In nucleotides, the CDR3 is TGCAGCGTTGATCCCTCCAGGGGAGGTATGAACACTGAAGCTTTCTTT.

This clonotype has a count of ten or more. The chain uses TRBV29-1 and TRBJ2-1; TRBD2 agrees at 9 bases. From germline, CDR1 is SQVTM and CDR2 ANQGSEA. The trim removed 7 bases at V and 3 bases at J, leaving 7 bases unmatched. This CDR3 is built from 14 residues. The CDR3 coding sequence is TGCAGCGCAAGACTAGCGGCTCACTACAATGAGCAGTTCTTC. This gives the protein CSARLAAHYNEQFF.

This clonotype was seen a handful of times. Its ends do not fully match the called genes, so a read error is possible. This chain connects TRBV7-9 to TRBJ2-7; TRBD2 is a possible D gene (6 bases). The germline V gene encodes CDR1 SEHNR and CDR2 FQNEAQ (reference sequence). CDR3 length: 11 amino acids. This chain's CDR3 is CASSLSGSTSF. The CDR3, as DNA: TGTGCCAGCAGCTTATCCGGTTCGACTAGCTTC. Full variable domain (remainder filled in from reference TRBV7-9 and TRBJ2-7): DTGVSQNPRHKITKRGQNVTFRCDPISEHNRLYWYRQTLGQGPEFLTYFQNEAQLEKSRLLSDRFSAERPKGSFSTLEIQRTEQGDSAMYLCASSLSGSTSFGPGTRLTVT.

V usage is TRBV29-1 and J usage is TRBJ2-1, with 7 bases identical to TRBD2. CDR3 length equals 17 residues. Germline values: CDR1 SQVTM, CDR2 ANQGSEA. V lost 0 bases and J lost 7; bases outside the gene matches: 15. Written as DNA, the CDR3 is TGCAGCGTTGAAGAGGGGTTAGGGTGGGGCGGGAGAAATGAGCAGTTCTTC. Translated: CSVEEGLGWGGRNEQFF.